This record concerns one TCR beta chain sequence. Its antigen is not known. CDR3 length: 14 amino acids. Germline CDR1 SGHAT, CDR2 FQNNGV. Trimming at V came to 4 bases and at J to 2 bases, leaving 5 bases not matched to a gene. This record belongs to a study of Tregs in tolerant kidney transplant recipients. Sequenced by immunoSEQ multiplex PCR; TCRdb stores in-frame clones only, minus some. The table has 95,000 to 120,000 clones, 90% seen once. Study-wide results and caveats: The small number of patients limits these findings pending further validation. Activated donor B cell expansion appeared to reveal the most relevant donor-specific TCRbeta repertoire.

The material was CD4+ T cells from blood, obtained before the transplant. The TCR comes from a human donor who received a combined kidney and bone marrow transplant. This chain connects TRBV11-2 to TRBJ2-7; 7 positions match TRBD1. The CDR3 protein is CASSSWTGTYEQYF. CDR3 nucleotides: TGTGCCAGCAGCTCCTGGACAGGAACCTACGAGCAGTACTTC.